These T cell receptor beta chains were read from a single sample in a study of T cell clusters in autoimmune cytopenias. TCRdb re-analyzed the multiplex PCR reads; it lists each CDR3 protein once, without DNA. Across 8,200 or so distinct CDR3 sequences, the top ten clones capture 28% of the sample. Sequenced sample: peripheral blood. These receptors were taken from a human donor with an autoimmune cytopenia or autoimmune hepatitis (not recorded which). Each CDR3 is given with its conserved first and last residue. Clone sizes are given selectively: once, few, many, or a class where the clone is expanded.

v_call: TRBV12-3/TRBV12-4; clone_size: -; j_call: TRBJ2-7; cdr3_aa: CASSIRGQGFHEQYF
v_call: TRBV6-4; clone_size: -; j_call: TRBJ1-1; cdr3_aa: CASSDSDRTEAFF
v_call: TRBV6-5; clone_size: medium-sized; j_call: TRBJ1-2; cdr3_aa: CASSYYATGEDYGYTF
v_call: TRBV29-1; clone_size: medium-sized; j_call: TRBJ2-7; cdr3_aa: CSAEDREAYEQYF
v_call: TRBV5-4; clone_size: -; j_call: TRBJ2-5; cdr3_aa: CASSFGTGQMETQYF
v_call: TRBV6-5; clone_size: medium-sized; j_call: TRBJ2-1; cdr3_aa: CASSYTSFLSGGQFF
v_call: TRBV27; clone_size: -; j_call: TRBJ1-1; cdr3_aa: CASSLSGGPEAFF
v_call: TRBV11-2; clone_size: -; j_call: TRBJ2-2; cdr3_aa: CASSLARDRGWTGELFF
v_call: TRBV12-3/TRBV12-4; clone_size: -; j_call: TRBJ2-2; cdr3_aa: CASSLKLAGGRTGELFF
v_call: TRBV30; clone_size: medium-sized; j_call: TRBJ2-1; cdr3_aa: CAWSMAGPYNEQFF
v_call: TRBV5-6; clone_size: -; j_call: TRBJ1-2; cdr3_aa: CASRLTGSEGYTF
v_call: TRBV20-1; clone_size: -; j_call: TRBJ2-1; cdr3_aa: CSARGVLAGYNEQFF
v_call: TRBV5-1; clone_size: -; j_call: TRBJ1-1; cdr3_aa: CASSSQRDDTEAFF
v_call: TRBV19; clone_size: -; j_call: TRBJ2-1; cdr3_aa: CASSTGTGWRYNEQFF
v_call: TRBV27; clone_size: -; j_call: TRBJ2-5; cdr3_aa: CASSPLGDLETQYF
v_call: TRBV13; clone_size: -; j_call: TRBJ2-7; cdr3_aa: CASSLDQGLLKYF
v_call: TRBV20-1; clone_size: -; j_call: TRBJ2-1; cdr3_aa: CSARDPVRGEQFF
v_call: TRBV18; clone_size: -; j_call: TRBJ1-1; cdr3_aa: CASSPTDLNTEAFF
v_call: TRBV6-2/TRBV6-3; clone_size: -; j_call: TRBJ1-5; cdr3_aa: CASSHIGGTRHSNQPQHF
v_call: TRBV12-3/TRBV12-4; clone_size: -; j_call: TRBJ2-1; cdr3_aa: CASSPRTSGRGHEQFF
v_call: TRBV19; clone_size: -; j_call: TRBJ1-5; cdr3_aa: CASSPRPWDRQNQPQHF
v_call: TRBV7-2; clone_size: -; j_call: TRBJ1-1; cdr3_aa: CASRIQFMNTEAFF
v_call: TRBV6-1; clone_size: -; j_call: TRBJ2-5; cdr3_aa: CARSPTGGRQETQYF
v_call: TRBV5-4; clone_size: -; j_call: TRBJ1-6; cdr3_aa: CASSSGQGGLVSPLHF
v_call: TRBV21-1; clone_size: -; j_call: TRBJ1-2; cdr3_aa: CASSKQIYGYTF
v_call: TRBV20-1; clone_size: -; j_call: TRBJ2-1; cdr3_aa: CSAAVPYHNEQFF
v_call: TRBV5-6; clone_size: medium-sized; j_call: TRBJ2-7; cdr3_aa: CASSLGGSSYEQYF
v_call: TRBV19; clone_size: -; j_call: TRBJ1-2; cdr3_aa: CASSEQGWNYGYTF
v_call: TRBV6-4; clone_size: -; j_call: TRBJ2-3; cdr3_aa: CASSDMAGSDTQYF
v_call: TRBV19; clone_size: -; j_call: TRBJ1-5; cdr3_aa: CASTRLIWGDQPQHF
v_call: TRBV5-6; clone_size: medium-sized; j_call: TRBJ2-5; cdr3_aa: CASSLRDRARGTQYF
v_call: TRBV6-5; clone_size: medium-sized; j_call: TRBJ2-1; cdr3_aa: CASTRAPSSYNEQFF
v_call: TRBV7-9; clone_size: -; j_call: TRBJ2-3; cdr3_aa: CASSAPGLAGTDTQYF
v_call: TRBV5-5; clone_size: -; j_call: TRBJ1-4; cdr3_aa: CASSLGPDGKLFF
v_call: TRBV27; clone_size: -; j_call: TRBJ2-7; cdr3_aa: CASSLWGSQGAYEQYF
v_call: TRBV7-6; clone_size: -; j_call: TRBJ2-1; cdr3_aa: CASSREDRENEQFF
v_call: TRBV29-1; clone_size: medium-sized; j_call: TRBJ2-1; cdr3_aa: CSVESRGYNEQFF
v_call: TRBV19; clone_size: -; j_call: TRBJ1-4; cdr3_aa: CASSSTATNEKLFF
v_call: TRBV5-5; clone_size: -; j_call: TRBJ2-2; cdr3_aa: CASSLVGTGTGELFF
v_call: TRBV6-6; clone_size: -; j_call: TRBJ2-5; cdr3_aa: CASSYLGGLGETQYF
v_call: TRBV20-1; clone_size: -; j_call: TRBJ2-2; cdr3_aa: CSARALGTENTGELFF
v_call: TRBV27; clone_size: -; j_call: TRBJ2-1; cdr3_aa: CASRPELGPLGEQFF
v_call: TRBV5-1; clone_size: -; j_call: TRBJ1-6; cdr3_aa: CASSFGQDNSPLHF
v_call: TRBV27; clone_size: -; j_call: TRBJ1-2; cdr3_aa: CASSLYRGPNYGYTF
v_call: TRBV20-1; clone_size: -; j_call: TRBJ2-1; cdr3_aa: CSAREIRTSSEQFF
v_call: TRBV19; clone_size: -; j_call: TRBJ2-6; cdr3_aa: CASKGGPGANVLTF
v_call: TRBV6-5; clone_size: -; j_call: TRBJ1-5; cdr3_aa: CAISERTGGMQPQHF
v_call: TRBV15; clone_size: medium-sized; j_call: TRBJ2-6; cdr3_aa: CATSRARGSGANVLTF
v_call: TRBV5-6; clone_size: -; j_call: TRBJ1-4; cdr3_aa: CASSFPPGSSTNEKLFF
v_call: TRBV6-6; clone_size: -; j_call: TRBJ2-7; cdr3_aa: CASRGSTGGEQYF